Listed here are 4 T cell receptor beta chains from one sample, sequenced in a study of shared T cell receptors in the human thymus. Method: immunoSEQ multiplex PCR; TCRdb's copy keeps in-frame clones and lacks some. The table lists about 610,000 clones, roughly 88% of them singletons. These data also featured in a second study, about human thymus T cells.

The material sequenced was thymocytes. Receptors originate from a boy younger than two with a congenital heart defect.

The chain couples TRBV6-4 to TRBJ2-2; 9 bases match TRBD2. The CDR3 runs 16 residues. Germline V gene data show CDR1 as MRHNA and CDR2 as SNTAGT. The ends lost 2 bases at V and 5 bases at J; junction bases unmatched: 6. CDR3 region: CASSDRAGGWTGELFF. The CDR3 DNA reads TGTGCCAGCAGTGACCGAGCGGGAGGATGGACCGGGGAGCTGTTTTTT.

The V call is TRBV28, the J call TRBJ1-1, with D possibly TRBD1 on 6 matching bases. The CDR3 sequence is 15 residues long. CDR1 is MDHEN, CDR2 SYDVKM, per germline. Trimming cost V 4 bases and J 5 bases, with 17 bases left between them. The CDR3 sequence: CASSSPQGSRTEAFF. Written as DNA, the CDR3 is TGTGCCAGCAGTTCTCCACAGGGATCGAGGACTGAAGCTTTCTTT.

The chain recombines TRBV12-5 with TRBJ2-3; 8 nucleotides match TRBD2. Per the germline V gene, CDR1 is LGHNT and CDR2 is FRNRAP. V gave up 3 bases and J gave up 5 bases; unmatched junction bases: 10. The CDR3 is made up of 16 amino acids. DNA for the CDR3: TGTGCTAGTGGTTTACACATAGCGGGGTTCCAAGATACGCAGTATTTT. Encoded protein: CASGLHIAGFQDTQYF.

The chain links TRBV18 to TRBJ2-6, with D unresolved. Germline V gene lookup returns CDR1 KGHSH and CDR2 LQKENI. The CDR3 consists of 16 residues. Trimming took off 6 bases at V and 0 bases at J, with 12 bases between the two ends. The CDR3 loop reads CASSVQAFSGANVLTF. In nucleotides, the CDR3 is TGTGCCAGCTCGGTCCAGGCTTTCTCTGGGGCCAACGTCCTGACTTTC.